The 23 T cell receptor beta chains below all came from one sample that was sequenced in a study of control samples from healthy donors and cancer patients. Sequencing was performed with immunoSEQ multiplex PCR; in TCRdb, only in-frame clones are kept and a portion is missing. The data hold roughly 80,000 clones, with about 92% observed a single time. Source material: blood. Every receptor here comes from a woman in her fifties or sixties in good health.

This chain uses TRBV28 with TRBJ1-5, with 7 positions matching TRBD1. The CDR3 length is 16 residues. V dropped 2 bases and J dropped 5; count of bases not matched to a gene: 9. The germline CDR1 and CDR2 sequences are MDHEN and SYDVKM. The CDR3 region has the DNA TGTGCCAGCAGTTTAGTCCTACAGGGGTCAGATCAGCCCCAGCATTTT. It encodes CASSLVLQGSDQPQHF.

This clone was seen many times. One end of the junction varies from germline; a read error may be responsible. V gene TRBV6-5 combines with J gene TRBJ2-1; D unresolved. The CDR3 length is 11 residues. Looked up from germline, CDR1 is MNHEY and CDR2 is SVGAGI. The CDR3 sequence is CATSYYNEQFF. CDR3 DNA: TGTGCCACCAGTTACTACAATGAGCAGTTCTTC.

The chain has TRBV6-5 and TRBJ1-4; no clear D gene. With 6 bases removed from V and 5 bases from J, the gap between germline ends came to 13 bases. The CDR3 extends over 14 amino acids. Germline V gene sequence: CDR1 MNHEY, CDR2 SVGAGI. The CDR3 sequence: CASRKRTANEKLFF. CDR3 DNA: TGTGCCAGCAGAAAAAGGACGGCAAATGAAAAACTGTTTTTT.

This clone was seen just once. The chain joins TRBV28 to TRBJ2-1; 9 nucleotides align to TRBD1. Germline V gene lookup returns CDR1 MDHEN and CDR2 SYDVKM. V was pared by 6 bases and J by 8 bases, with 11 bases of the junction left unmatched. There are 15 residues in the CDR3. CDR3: CASSPAGTGSHEQFF. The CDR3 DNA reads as TGTGCCAGCAGCCCTGCCGGGACAGGGTCCCATGAGCAGTTCTTC.

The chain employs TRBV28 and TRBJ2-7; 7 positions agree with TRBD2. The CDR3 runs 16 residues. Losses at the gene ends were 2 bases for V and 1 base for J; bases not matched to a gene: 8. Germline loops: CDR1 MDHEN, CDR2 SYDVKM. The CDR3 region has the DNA TGTGCCAGCAGTTTACGCGGCGGGAGAGCATCCTACGAGCAGTACTTC. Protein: CASSLRGGRASYEQYF.

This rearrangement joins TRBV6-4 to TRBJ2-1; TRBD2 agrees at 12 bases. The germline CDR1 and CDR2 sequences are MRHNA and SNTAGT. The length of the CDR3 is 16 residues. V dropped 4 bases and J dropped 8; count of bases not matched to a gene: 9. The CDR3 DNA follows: TGTGCCAGCAGTGTACAGACTAGCGGGAGATTTTATGAGCAGTTCTTC. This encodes CASSVQTSGRFYEQFF.

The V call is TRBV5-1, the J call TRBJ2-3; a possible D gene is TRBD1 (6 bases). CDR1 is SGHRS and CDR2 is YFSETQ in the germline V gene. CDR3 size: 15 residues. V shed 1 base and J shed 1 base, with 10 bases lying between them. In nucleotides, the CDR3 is TGCGCCAGCAGCTTGACAGGGATCCGCACAGATACGCAGTATTTT. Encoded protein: CASSLTGIRTDTQYF.

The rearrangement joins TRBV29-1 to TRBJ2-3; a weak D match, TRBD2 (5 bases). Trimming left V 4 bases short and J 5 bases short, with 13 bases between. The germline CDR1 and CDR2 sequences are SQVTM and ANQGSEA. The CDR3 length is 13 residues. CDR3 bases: TGCAGCGTTGGGAGCACGGGGATAGATACGCAGTATTTT. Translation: CSVGSTGIDTQYF.

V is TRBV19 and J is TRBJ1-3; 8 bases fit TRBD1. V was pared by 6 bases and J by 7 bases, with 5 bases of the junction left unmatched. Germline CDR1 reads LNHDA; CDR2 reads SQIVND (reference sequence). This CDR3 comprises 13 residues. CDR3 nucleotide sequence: TGTGCCAGTAGCCCGACAGGGGTGAACACCATATATTTT. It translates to CASSPTGVNTIYF.

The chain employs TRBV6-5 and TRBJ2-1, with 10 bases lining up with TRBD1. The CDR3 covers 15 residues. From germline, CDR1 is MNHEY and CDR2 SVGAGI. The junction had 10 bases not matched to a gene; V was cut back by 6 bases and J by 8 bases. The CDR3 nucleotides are TGTGCCAGCAGCCAACCGGGACAGGGGTCCGATGAGCAGTTCTTC. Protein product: CASSQPGQGSDEQFF.

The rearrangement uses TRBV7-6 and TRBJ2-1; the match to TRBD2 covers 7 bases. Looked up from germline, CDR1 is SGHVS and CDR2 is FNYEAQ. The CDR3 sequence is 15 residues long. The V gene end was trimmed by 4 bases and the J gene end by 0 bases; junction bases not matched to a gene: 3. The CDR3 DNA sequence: TGTGCCAGCAGCTCGCGGGGGAGCTCCTACAATGAGCAGTTCTTC. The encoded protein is CASSSRGSSYNEQFF.

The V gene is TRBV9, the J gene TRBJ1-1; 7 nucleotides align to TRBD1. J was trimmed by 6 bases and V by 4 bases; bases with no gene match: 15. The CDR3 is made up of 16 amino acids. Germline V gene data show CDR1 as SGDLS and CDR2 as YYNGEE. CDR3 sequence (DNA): TGTGCCAGCAGCCCCCAGGGGGGCCCCGTCTTGGCTGAAGCTTTCTTT. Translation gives CASSPQGGPVLAEAFF.

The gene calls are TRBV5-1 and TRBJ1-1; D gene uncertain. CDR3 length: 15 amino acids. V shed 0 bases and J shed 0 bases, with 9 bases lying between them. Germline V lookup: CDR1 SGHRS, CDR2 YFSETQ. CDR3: CASSLAGLLNTEAFF. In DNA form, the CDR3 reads TGCGCCAGCAGCTTGGCTGGATTACTGAACACTGAAGCTTTCTTT. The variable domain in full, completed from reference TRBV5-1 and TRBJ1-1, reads KAGVTQTPRYLIKTRGQQVTLSCSPISGHRSVSWYQQTPGQGLQFLFEYFSETQRNKGNFPGRFSGRQFSNSRSEMNVSTLELGDSALYLCASSLAGLLNTEAFFGQGTRLTVV.

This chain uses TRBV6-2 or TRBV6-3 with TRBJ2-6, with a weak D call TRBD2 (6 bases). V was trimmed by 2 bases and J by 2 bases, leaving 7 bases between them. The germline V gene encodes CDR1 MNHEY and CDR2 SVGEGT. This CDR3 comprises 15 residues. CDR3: CASSYGGAGANVLTF. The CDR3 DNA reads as TGTGCCAGCAGTTACGGCGGGGCTGGGGCCAACGTCCTGACTTTC.

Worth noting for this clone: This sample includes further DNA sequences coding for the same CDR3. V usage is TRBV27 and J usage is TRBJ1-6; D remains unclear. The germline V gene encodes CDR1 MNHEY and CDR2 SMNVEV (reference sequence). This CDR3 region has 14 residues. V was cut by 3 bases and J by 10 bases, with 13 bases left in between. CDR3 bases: TGTGCCAGCAGTTTCTACGGAGTGGGATCACCCCTCCACTTT. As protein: CASSFYGVGSPLHF.

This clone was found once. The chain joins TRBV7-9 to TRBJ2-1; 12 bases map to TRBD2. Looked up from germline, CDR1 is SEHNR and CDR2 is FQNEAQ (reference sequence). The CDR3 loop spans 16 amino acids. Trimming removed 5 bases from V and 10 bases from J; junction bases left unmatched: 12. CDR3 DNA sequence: TGTGCCAGCAGCCGTGGGGGCGGACTAGCGGGACAGGAGCAGTTCTTC. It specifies CASSRGGGLAGQEQFF.

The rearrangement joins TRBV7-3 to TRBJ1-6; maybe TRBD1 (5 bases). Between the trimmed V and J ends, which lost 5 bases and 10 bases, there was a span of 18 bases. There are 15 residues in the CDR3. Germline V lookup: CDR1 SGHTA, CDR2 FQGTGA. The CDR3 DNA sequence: TGTGCCAGCAGCGAAGAACCAGGGAGGTTATCACCCCTCCACTTT. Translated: CASSEEPGRLSPLHF.

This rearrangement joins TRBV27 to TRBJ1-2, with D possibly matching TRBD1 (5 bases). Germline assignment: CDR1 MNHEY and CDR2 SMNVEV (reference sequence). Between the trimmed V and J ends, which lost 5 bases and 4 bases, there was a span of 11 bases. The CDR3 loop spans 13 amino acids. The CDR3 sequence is CASSIGDSYGYTF. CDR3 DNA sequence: TGTGCCAGCAGTATCGGGGACTCCTATGGCTACACCTTC.

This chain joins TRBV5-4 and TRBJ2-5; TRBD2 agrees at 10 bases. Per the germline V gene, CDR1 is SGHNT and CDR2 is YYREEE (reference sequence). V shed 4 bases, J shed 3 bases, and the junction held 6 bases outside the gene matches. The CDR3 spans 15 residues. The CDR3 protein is CASSNSGLAKETQYF. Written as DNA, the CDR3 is TGTGCCAGCAGCAATTCGGGACTAGCGAAAGAGACCCAGTACTTC.

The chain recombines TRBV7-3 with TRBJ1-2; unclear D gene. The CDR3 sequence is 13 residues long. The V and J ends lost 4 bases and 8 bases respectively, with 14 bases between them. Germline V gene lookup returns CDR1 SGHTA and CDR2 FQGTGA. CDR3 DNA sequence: TGTGCCAGCAGCTCATCAGAGGTCTCGGGCTACACCTTC. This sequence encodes CASSSSEVSGYTF.

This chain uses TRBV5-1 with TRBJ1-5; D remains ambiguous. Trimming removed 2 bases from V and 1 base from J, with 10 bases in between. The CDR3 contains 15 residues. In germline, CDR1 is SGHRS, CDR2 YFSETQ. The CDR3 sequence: CASSLIYGSNQPQHF. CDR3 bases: TGCGCCAGCAGCTTAATTTACGGGAGCAATCAGCCCCAGCATTTT.

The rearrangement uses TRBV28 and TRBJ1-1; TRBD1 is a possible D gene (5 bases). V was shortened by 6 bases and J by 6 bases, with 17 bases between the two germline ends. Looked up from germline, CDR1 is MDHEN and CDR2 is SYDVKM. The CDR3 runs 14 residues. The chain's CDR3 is CASREMGGSAEAFF. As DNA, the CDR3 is TGTGCCAGCAGGGAGATGGGGGGATCTGCTGAAGCTTTCTTT.

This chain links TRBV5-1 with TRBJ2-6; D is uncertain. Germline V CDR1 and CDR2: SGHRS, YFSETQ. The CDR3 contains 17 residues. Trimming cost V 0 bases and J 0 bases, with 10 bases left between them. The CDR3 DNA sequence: TGCGCCAGCAGCTTGGAACCGTTAGACTCTGGGGCCAACGTCCTGACTTTC. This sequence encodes CASSLEPLDSGANVLTF. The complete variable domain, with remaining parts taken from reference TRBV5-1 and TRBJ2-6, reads KAGVTQTPRYLIKTRGQQVTLSCSPISGHRSVSWYQQTPGQGLQFLFEYFSETQRNKGNFPGRFSGRQFSNSRSEMNVSTLELGDSALYLCASSLEPLDSGANVLTFGAGSRLTVL.